This T cell receptor beta chain stems from a study of blood T cell repertoires in COVID-19. CDR3 size: 14 residues. Germline V lookup: CDR1 SGHTA, CDR2 FQGTGA. The V segment lost 7 bases and the J segment 4 bases; nucleotides outside the gene matches: 8. Measured with immunoSEQ multiplex PCR; TCRdb has only the in-frame clones, and not every one. This sample has some 160,000 clones, with 83% found just once. The chain links TRBV7-3 to TRBJ1-2; 8 bases match TRBD1. The sequence was obtained from a human donor in a cohort sampled during active COVID-19. The sample was peripheral blood. CDR3 loop: CASIQGARPYGYTF. Here the CDR3 DNA reads TGTGCCAGCATCCAGGGGGCGCGACCCTATGGCTACACCTTC. The full variable domain, in which reference TRBV7-3 and TRBJ1-2 provide the parts outside the CDR3, is GAGVSQTPSNKVTEKGKYVELRCDPISGHTALYWYRQSLGQGPEFLIYFQGTGAADDSGLPNDRFFAVRPEGSVSTLKIQRTERGDSAVYLCASIQGARPYGYTFGSGTRLTVV.